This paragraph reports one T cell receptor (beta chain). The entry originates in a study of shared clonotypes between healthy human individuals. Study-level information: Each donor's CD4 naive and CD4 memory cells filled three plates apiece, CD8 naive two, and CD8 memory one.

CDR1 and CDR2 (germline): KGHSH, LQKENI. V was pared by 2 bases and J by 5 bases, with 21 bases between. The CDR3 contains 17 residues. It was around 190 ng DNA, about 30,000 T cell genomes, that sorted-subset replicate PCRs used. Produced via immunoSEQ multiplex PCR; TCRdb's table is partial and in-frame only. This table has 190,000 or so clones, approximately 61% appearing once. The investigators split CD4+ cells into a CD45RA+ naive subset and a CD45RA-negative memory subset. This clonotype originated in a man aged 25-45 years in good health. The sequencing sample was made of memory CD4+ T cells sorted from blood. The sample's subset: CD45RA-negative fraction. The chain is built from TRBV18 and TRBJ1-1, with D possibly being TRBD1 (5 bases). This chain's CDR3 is CASSPKNLGVGKTEAFF. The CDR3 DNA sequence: TGTGCCAGCTCACCAAAAAACTTGGGGGTGGGGAAGACTGAAGCTTTCTTT.